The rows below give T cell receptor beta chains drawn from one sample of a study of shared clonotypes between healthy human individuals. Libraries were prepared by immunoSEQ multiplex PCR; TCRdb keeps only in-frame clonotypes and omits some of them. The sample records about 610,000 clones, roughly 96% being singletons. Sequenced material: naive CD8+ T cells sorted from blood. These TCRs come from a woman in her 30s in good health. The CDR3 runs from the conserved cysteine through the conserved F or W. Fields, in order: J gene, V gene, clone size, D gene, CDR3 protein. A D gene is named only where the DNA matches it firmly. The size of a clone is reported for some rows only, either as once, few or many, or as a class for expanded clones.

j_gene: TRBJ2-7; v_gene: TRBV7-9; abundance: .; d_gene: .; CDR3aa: CASSLPRQGRGEQYF
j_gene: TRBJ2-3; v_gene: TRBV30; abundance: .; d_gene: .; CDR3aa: CAWSVLRGRTDTQYF
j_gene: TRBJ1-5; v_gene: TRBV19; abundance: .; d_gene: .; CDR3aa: CASGGYSNQPQHF
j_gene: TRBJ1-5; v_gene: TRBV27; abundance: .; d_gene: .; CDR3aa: CASSSGRQPQHF
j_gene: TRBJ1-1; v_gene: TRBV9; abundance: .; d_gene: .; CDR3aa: CASSDQGRTEAFF
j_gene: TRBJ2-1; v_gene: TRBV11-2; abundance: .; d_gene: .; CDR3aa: CASSADMYEQFF
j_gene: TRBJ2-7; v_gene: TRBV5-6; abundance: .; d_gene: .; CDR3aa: CASSPGTHPGDEQYF
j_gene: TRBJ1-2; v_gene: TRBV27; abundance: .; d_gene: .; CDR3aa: CASSLRPGYGYTF
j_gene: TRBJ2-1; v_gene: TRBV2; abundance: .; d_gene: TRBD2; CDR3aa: CASRTSGSPINEQFF
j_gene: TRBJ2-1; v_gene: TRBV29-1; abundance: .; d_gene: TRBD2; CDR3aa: CSVDDWEGLRVEQFF
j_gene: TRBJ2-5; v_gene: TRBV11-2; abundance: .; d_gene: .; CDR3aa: CASSPRTEETQYF
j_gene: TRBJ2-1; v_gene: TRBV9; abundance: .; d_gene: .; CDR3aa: CASSVSWGNEQFF
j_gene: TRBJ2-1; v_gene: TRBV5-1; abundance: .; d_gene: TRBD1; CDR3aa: CASSSTGGFSYNEQFF
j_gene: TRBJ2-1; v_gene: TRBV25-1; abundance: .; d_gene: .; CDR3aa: CASCGGKGAYNEQFF
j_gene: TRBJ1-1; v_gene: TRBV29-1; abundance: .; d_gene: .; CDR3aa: CSVEEDLNTEAFF
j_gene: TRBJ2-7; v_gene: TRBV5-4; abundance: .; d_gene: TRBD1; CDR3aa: CASSPTWGQGATYEQYF
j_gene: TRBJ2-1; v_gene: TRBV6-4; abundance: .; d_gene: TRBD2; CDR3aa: CASSDSTGGGSYNEQFF
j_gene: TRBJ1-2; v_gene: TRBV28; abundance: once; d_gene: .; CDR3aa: CASSLLGRRGNYGYTF
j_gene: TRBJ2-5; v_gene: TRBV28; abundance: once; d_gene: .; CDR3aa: CASNTDFQETQYF
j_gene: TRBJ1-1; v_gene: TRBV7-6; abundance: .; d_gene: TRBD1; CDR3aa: CASSLVGDSNTEAFF
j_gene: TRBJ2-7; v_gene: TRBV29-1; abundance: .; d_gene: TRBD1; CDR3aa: CSVEGQGREDEQYF
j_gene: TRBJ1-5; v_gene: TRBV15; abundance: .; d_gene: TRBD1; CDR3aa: CATRRDRLGNQPQHF
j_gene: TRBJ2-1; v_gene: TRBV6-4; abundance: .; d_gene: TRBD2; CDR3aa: CASSEREGPNEQFF